This is a list of T cell receptor beta chains from one sample in a study of glioma-infiltrating T cells after dendritic cell vaccination. Using immunoSEQ multiplex PCR, the repertoire was profiled, and TCRdb retains in-frame clones only, with some absent. The table records almost 90,000 clones, roughly four fifths of them present only once. This material consisted of blood, taken after dendritic cell vaccination. These receptors all come from a human donor with glioblastoma. The CDR3 runs from the conserved cysteine through the conserved F or W. A D gene is named only where the DNA matches it firmly. Expanded clones are given a class, and other clones once, few, many or no size at all.

d_gene: NA; v_gene: TRBV30; abundance: NA; j_gene: TRBJ1-1; CDR3nt: TGTGCCTGGAGTGTACAAGGATGGGGGGGGCCGGAAACTGAAGCTTTCTTT; CDR3aa: CAWSVQGWGGPETEAFF
d_gene: NA; v_gene: TRBV6-5; abundance: NA; j_gene: TRBJ1-1; CDR3nt: TGTGCCAGCAGTTTTCAATTAACGGGTGATACTGAAGCTTTCTTT; CDR3aa: CASSFQLTGDTEAFF
d_gene: NA; v_gene: TRBV12-5; abundance: NA; j_gene: TRBJ1-5; CDR3nt: TGTGCTAGTGGCAATCACCTTATGAGCTTCAATCAGCCCCAGCATTTT; CDR3aa: CASGNHLMSFNQPQHF
d_gene: NA; v_gene: TRBV7-6; abundance: NA; j_gene: TRBJ1-2; CDR3nt: TGTGCCAGCAGCTTAACGACAGCCTCCTATGGCTACACCTTC; CDR3aa: CASSLTTASYGYTF
d_gene: NA; v_gene: TRBV2; abundance: once; j_gene: TRBJ2-3; CDR3nt: TGTGCCAGCAGTGAAGGATGGCGGGGTAGCGCAGATACGCAGTATTTT; CDR3aa: CASSEGWRGSADTQYF
d_gene: TRBD1; v_gene: TRBV6-1; abundance: NA; j_gene: TRBJ1-2; CDR3nt: TGTGCCAGCAGTGAGAGCTTTTGGGACAGGAATCTCTTC; CDR3aa: CASSESFWDRNLF
d_gene: NA; v_gene: TRBV10-3; abundance: NA; j_gene: TRBJ1-2; CDR3nt: TGTGCCATCAGTGAGTCGCGTGACTATGGCTACACCTTC; CDR3aa: CAISESRDYGYTF
d_gene: TRBD1; v_gene: TRBV7-3; abundance: NA; j_gene: TRBJ2-1; CDR3nt: TGTGCCAGCAGCTTAACGTGGGGCAGGGGGCAGAATGAGCAGTTCTTC; CDR3aa: CASSLTWGRGQNEQFF
d_gene: TRBD1; v_gene: TRBV19; abundance: NA; j_gene: TRBJ1-1; CDR3nt: TGTGCCAGTAGTATAACCCCCCGGACAGGGGAAAACACTGAAGCTTTCTTT; CDR3aa: CASSITPRTGENTEAFF
d_gene: NA; v_gene: TRBV7-9; abundance: NA; j_gene: TRBJ1-1; CDR3nt: TGTGCCAGCAGCTTATATAGGTCCGGGTTGAACACTGAAGCTTTCTTT; CDR3aa: CASSLYRSGLNTEAFF